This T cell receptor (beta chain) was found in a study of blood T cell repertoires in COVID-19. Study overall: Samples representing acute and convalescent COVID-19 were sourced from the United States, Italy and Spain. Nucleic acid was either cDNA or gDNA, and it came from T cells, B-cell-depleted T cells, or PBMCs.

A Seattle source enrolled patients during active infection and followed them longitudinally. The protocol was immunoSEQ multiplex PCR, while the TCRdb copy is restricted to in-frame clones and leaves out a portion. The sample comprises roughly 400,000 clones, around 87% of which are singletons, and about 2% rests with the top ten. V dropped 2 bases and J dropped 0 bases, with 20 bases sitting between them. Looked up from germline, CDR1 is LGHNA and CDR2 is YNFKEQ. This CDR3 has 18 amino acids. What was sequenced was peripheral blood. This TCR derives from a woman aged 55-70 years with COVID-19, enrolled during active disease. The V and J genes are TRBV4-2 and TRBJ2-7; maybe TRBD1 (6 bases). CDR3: CASSQQYTGTSSSYEQYF. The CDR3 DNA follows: TGTGCCAGCAGCCAACAATACACCGGGACAAGTAGCTCCTACGAGCAGTACTTC.